These 5 T cell receptor beta chains were all obtained from the same sample, sequenced in a study of cytomegalovirus exposure and HLA in healthy donors. Primers for the PCR totalled 60 Vbeta and 13 Jbeta. Measured with immunoSEQ multiplex PCR; TCRdb has only the in-frame clones, and not every one. This sample yields around 200,000 clones, of which approximately 79% are seen a single time; about 1.8% belongs to the top ten. The sequenced sample consisted of PBMCs. The receptors come from a man aged 18 to 29 in good health and CMV-seronegative.

The chain carries TRBV7-6 and TRBJ2-5; TRBD2 aligns across 15 bases. V dropped 1 base and J dropped 0; count of bases not matched to a gene: 9. This CDR3 spans 20 amino acids. Germline CDR1 and CDR2: SGHVS and FNYEAQ. The CDR3: CASSLVSAGLAGGHQETQYF. DNA for the CDR3: TGTGCCAGCAGCTTAGTTTCGGCGGGACTAGCGGGGGGCCACCAAGAGACCCAGTACTTC.

This chain uses TRBV11-2 with TRBJ2-2, with 8 bases fitting TRBD2. The CDR3 length is 18 residues. Looked up from germline, CDR1 is SGHAT and CDR2 is FQNNGV. V lost 1 base to trimming and J lost 4 bases; unmatched junction nucleotides: 11. CDR3 sequence reads: CASSLGYRREDGTGELFF. The CDR3 coding sequence is TGTGCCAGCAGCTTAGGGTATAGGCGGGAGGACGGCACCGGGGAGCTGTTTTTT.

The CDR3 nucleotides are TGTGCCAGCAGCGTGGGACAGCTTAATGAAAAACTGTTTTTT. Translating it yields CASSVGQLNEKLFF. The rearrangement uses TRBV9 and TRBJ1-4, with 7 bases lining up with TRBD1. Per the germline V gene, CDR1 is SGDLS and CDR2 is YYNGEE. Unmatched junction bases numbered 2, after V lost 2 bases and J lost 4 bases. The CDR3 totals 14 residues.

This rearrangement joins TRBV19 to TRBJ1-2, with 11 positions matching TRBD1. CDR3 length equals 15 residues. Germline CDR1 is LNHDA and CDR2 is SQIVND (reference sequence). Germline trimming cut 7 bases from V and 3 bases from J; bases unmatched to any gene: 7. CDR3 bases: TGTGCCAGTACAGGTCCGGGACAGGGGGACTATGGCTACACCTTC. This encodes CASTGPGQGDYGYTF.

The sample holds one count of this clone. This chain joins TRBV7-9 and TRBJ2-1, with 11 nucleotides matching TRBD1. Trimming took 5 bases from V and 0 from J; bases not matched to a gene: 3. The CDR3 loop spans 16 amino acids. CDR1 SEHNR and CDR2 FQNEAQ come from the germline V gene (reference sequence). CDR3 coding DNA: TGTGCCAGCAGCGCAGGGACAGGGGGCTCCTACAATGAGCAGTTCTTC. Encoded protein: CASSAGTGGSYNEQFF.